A single TCR beta chain is shown here with its context. This clonotype was seen just once. Its recognized antigen is unknown. No base-level quality is on record; no much larger clone is a single base apart. One read alone is a weak basis. This record belongs to a study of T cells in Graves' hyperthyroidism and ophthalmopathy (dated by TCRdb to the late 2010s). With respect to the entire study: Peripheral blood was sampled at the time of initial diagnosis, prior to any treatment. The 100 or so discovery patients were divided at random into training and test sets in a 7:3 ratio. Prospective prediction of ophthalmopathy was tested in an independent validation cohort of fewer than 20 hyperthyroidism patients and 15 to 17 patients who later progressed to ophthalmopathy. To identify distinguishing TCR V-J signatures, a discovery cohort of some 99 patients was used, comprising some 45 with Graves' ophthalmopathy and roughly 60 with stable Graves' hyperthyroidism. TCR Vbeta CDR3 sequencing of approximately 140 peripheral blood samples (43 ophthalmopathy, over 70 hyperthyroidism and roughly 17 progressor patients) is reported in the paper. Once sampling was done, hyperthyroidism patients were given methimazole at a starting dose of 30 mg daily, whereas ophthalmopathy patients were given high-dose intravenous methylprednisolone. In roughly six Graves' hyperthyroidism patients, the study also compared T-cell repertoires from thyroid tissue with T-cell repertoires from blood. General findings and caveats noted by the study authors: In cross-validation, a model built on a 13 V-J signature told ophthalmopathy apart from stable hyperthyroidism with under 90% sensitivity and about 81% specificity, and in testing the same model reached 80%/75%. Sample size was not statistically predetermined, and blinding of investigators to group allocation was not performed. Blood samples also contained most of the expanded thyroid clonotypes (frequency above 0.001), which suggests that blood repertoires may reflect thyroid immune responses. In validation, the model predicted progression to ophthalmopathy a median of about 6.8 months before onset, with 70% to 71% sensitivity and around 76% specificity.

Stable Graves' hyperthyroidism was defined as the absence of progression to ophthalmopathy over 18 months of follow-up. The hyperthyroidism patients were between 18 and 65 years old and newly diagnosed, with a disease duration of less than 2 months. Exclusion was applied to patients with uncontrolled infections, other autoimmune diseases, pregnancy or lactation. Diagnoses were established on the basis of clinical symptoms, serum thyroxine and TRAb, thyroid ultrasound, and orbital computed tomography. PBMCs were isolated from roughly 10 ml of fresh peripheral blood by Ficoll-Paque density gradient centrifugation. Total RNA was extracted using Trizol reagent, and RNA quality was assessed on an Agilent 2100 Bioanalyzer. As encoded in the germline V gene (reference sequence), CDR1 is GTSNPN while CDR2 is SVGIG. V and J are truncated by 5 bases and 2 bases respectively, leaving an intervening sequence of 7 bases. Reading from cysteine to phenylalanine, the CDR3 counts 13 amino acids. This entry keeps only the CDR3 DNA: 39 bases, framed from base 1.

The TCR beta CDR3 regions were amplified from the RNA transcripts. The TCR CDR3 was subjected to a first round of RT-PCR using the HTBI primer set and the Qiagen OneStep RT-PCR kit. The libraries were constructed in a second round of multiplex PCR and then size-selected and purified. Sequencing of the libraries was done on an Illumina HiSeq2000 using paired-end 100 bp reads. As for the original processing: SOAPnuke was used to process the raw data, throwing out any read that contained adapters or uncalled bases, had a mean Phred below 15, or lacked an exact constant-primer or identifier match. COPE v1.2.5 was used to merge the high-quality paired reads, and each unique nucleotide sequence was defined as a clonotype. Clonotypes were aligned to IMGT TRBV, TRBD and TRBJ reference segments using MiTCR v1.1. Analysis was restricted to V-J combinations with a frequency above 0.0001, which covered roughly 99% of repertoires. A TCS score was defined as the ratio between F50 (clonal expansion) and ExV (chaos), using BLOSUM62-based TCRdist between CDR3 peptides within each V-J. Welch's t-statistics and random forest reduced several hundred V-J features to around 14, which were used in a naive Bayes classifier (R e1071). TCRdb reprocessed the public reads (quality trimming at Q25 with fastp, clone calling with MiXCR) and kept in-frame beta chains. Under each unique CDR3 protein, matching rows form one entry showing the most common genes and DNA. TCRdb's processing, not the authors', yielded these V and J calls. Within this sample are a few hundred thousand distinct CDR3 sequences, with approximately 20% of them counted one time only. Clones ranked in the top ten supply about 45% of the sample.

The sequence derives from a middle-aged man with Graves' hyperthyroidism. Recombination joined TRBV30 with TRBJ2-6; the D gene assignment is ambiguous. The sample was blood. The sequence in DNA is TGTGCCTGGGGTAGGGCTGGGGCCAACGTCCTGACTTTC. It encodes CAWGRAGANVLTF.